This TCR beta chain was sequenced for a study of T-cell reconstitution after alpha-beta-depleted transplantation in children. Study results and limitations: Diversity and T-cell counts at one year after transplant derived mostly from new T cells. For some patients, TCRbeta diversity was high at day 60 because of recipient T cells and thymic progenitors that survived. Expanded graft clones numbering several hundred reportedly gave rise to alpha-beta T cells about two months after transplant.

Germline V gene sequence: CDR1 LNHNV, CDR2 YYDKDF (reference sequence). The CDR3 length is 13 residues. Germline trimming cut 11 bases from V and 6 bases from J; bases unmatched to any gene: 11. The TCRbeta library incorporated unique molecular identifiers. TCRdb recomputed calls from the PCR reads with MiXCR, one row per CDR3 protein. Of approximately 500,000 distinct CDR3 sequences in the sample, roughly 30% are singletons; the top ten hold just over 35%. In this sample, this clonotype turned up once. Its antigen is not known. The source was PBMCs, collected before TCRalphabeta/CD19-depleted stem cell transplant. J is TRBJ2-7 and V is TRBV15; 9 bases are a match to TRBD2. The receptor was derived from a boy in the first two years of life with Wiskott-Aldrich syndrome, due to receive a stem cell transplant. As DNA, the CDR3 is TGTGCCGCCTCGATAGCGGGAGCGGGCGAGCAGTACTTC. It codes for CAASIAGAGEQYF. Full variable domain (remainder filled in from reference TRBV15 and TRBJ2-7): DAMVIQNPRYQVTQFGKPVTLSCSQTLNHNVMYWYQQKSSQAPKLLFHYYDKDFNNEADTPDNFQSRRPNTSFCFLDIRSPGLGDTAMYLCAASIAGAGEQYFGPGTRLTVT.